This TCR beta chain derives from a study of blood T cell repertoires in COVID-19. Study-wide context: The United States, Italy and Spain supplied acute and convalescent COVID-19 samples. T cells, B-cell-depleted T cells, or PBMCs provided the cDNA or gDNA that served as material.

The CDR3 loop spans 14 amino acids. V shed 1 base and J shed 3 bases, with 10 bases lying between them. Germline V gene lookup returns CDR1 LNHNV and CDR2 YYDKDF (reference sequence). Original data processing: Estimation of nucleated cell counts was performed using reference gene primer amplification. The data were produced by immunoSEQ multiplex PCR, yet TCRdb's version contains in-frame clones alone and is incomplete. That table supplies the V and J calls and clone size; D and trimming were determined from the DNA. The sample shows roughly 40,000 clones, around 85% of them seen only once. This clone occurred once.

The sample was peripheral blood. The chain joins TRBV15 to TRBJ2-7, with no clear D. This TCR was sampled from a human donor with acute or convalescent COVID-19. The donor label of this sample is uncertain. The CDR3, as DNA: TGTGCCACCAGCAGAGCTGACAATGGCTACGAGCAGTACTTC. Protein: CATSRADNGYEQYF.